The present T cell receptor beta chain was sequenced within a study of identical twins. From germline, CDR1 is DFQATT and CDR2 SNEGSKA (reference sequence). The V and J ends lost 0 bases and 4 bases respectively, with 10 bases between them. The CDR3 consists of 14 residues. TCRdb itself ran the 5' RACE reads through MiXCR, one entry per CDR3 protein. The sample shows about 340,000 distinct CDR3 sequences, 9% to 15% of them seen only once. The sample also formed part of further work on yellow fever vaccine responses in identical twins. That report notes: Twins' vaccine T cell responses reportedly seemed partly convergent and partly personalized.

Sequencing was performed on CD8+ T cells sorted from blood. The V and J genes are TRBV20-1 and TRBJ1-5, with D uncertain. This TCR was recovered from a woman between 18 and 30 years old in good health. Here the CDR3 reads CSARDQAGNQPQHF. The DNA for the CDR3 is TGCAGTGCTAGAGATCAGGCAGGAAATCAGCCCCAGCATTTT.